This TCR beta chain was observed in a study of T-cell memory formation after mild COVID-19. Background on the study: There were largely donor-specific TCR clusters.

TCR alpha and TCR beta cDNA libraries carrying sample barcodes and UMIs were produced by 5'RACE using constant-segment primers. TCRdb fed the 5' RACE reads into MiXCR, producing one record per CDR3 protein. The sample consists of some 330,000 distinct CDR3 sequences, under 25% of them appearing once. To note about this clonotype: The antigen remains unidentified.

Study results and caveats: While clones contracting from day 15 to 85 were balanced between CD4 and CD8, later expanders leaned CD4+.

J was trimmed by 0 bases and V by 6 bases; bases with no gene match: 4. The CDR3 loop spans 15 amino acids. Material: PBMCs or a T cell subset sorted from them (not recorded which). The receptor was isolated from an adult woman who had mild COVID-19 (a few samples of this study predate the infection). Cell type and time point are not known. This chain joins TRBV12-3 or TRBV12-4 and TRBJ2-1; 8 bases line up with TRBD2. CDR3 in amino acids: CASRPGGHSYNEQFF. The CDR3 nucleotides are TGTGCCAGCAGGCCGGGGGGGCACTCCTACAATGAGCAGTTCTTC.